Presented here are 5 T cell receptor beta chains from one specimen sequenced in a study of cytomegalovirus exposure and HLA in healthy donors. Primers included in the PCR were 60 Vbeta and 13 Jbeta primers. TCRdb's copy holds only in-frame clones and misses some; the assay was immunoSEQ multiplex PCR. Of 90,000 to 120,000 clones in the sample, 55% to 85% were seen once. Input material: PBMCs. The receptors were gathered from a man aged 25-40 years in good health and CMV-seronegative.

This sequence joins TRBV6-1 and TRBJ2-1; 7 positions match TRBD1. The junction had 13 bases not matched to a gene; V was cut back by 6 bases and J by 8 bases. CDR3 length equals 15 residues. Per the germline V gene, CDR1 is MNHNS and CDR2 is SASEGT. DNA of the CDR3: TGTGCCAGCAGCAGAGCGGCAGGGGGTCGGGATGAGCAGTTCTTC. Translation: CASSRAAGGRDEQFF.

The J gene is TRBJ2-3, the V gene TRBV7-2, with a tentative D call TRBD1 (6 bases). CDR1 is SGHTA, CDR2 FQGNSA, per germline. The CDR3 totals 15 residues. V lost 5 bases to trimming and J lost 2 bases, with 14 bases between them. CDR3 in amino acids: CASSLWDTSTDTQYF. DNA for the CDR3: TGTGCCAGCAGCCTTTGGGACACCTCCACAGATACGCAGTATTTT. Full variable domain (outside the CDR3, taken from reference TRBV7-2 and TRBJ2-3): GAGVSQSPSNKVTEKGKDVELRCDPISGHTALYWYRQSLGQGLEFLIYFQGNSAPDKSGLPSDRFSAERTGGSVSTLTIQRTQQEDSAVYLCASSLWDTSTDTQYFGPGTRLTVL.

This clone was counted only a few times. Other DNA sequences in this specimen translate into the identical CDR3. The chain combines TRBV10-3 with TRBJ2-1; TRBD2 matches at 11 bases. Germline V gene data show CDR1 as ENHRY and CDR2 as SYGVKD. The CDR3 loop spans 15 amino acids. The trim removed 5 bases at V and 6 bases at J, leaving 6 bases unmatched. CDR3 sequence reads: CAISPNSGGANEQFF. The CDR3 DNA is TGTGCCATCAGTCCAAATAGCGGGGGGGCCAATGAGCAGTTCTTC.

CDR3 residues: CASSLDGDRGAFF. The CDR3 DNA reads as TGTGCCAGCAGCTTGGACGGGGACAGGGGCGCGTTCTTC. V and J are TRBV5-4 and TRBJ2-1; TRBD1 matches at 10 bases. CDR3 length: 13 amino acids. CDR1 and CDR2 from the germline V gene are SGHNT and YYREEE (reference sequence). J was trimmed by 15 bases and V by 0 bases; bases with no gene match: 6.

This clone is a singleton in its sample. The V call is TRBV30, the J call TRBJ1-2; D might be TRBD1 (6 bases). Between the trimmed V and J ends, which lost 2 bases and 1 base, there was a span of 20 bases. Germline CDR1 GTSNPN, CDR2 SVGIG (reference sequence). The CDR3 has 17 amino acids. Written as DNA, the CDR3 is TGTGCCTGGAGTACGAACAGGGATCCAAGGGTTAACTATGGCTACACCTTC. Its translation: CAWSTNRDPRVNYGYTF.